This TCR beta chain was identified during a study of blood T cells in healthy people across ages. About the study: Researchers report that template switching captured about one barcoded beta molecule per two T cells.

CDR3 length equals 17 residues. V gave up 8 bases and J gave up 3 bases; unmatched junction bases: 17. Germline V lookup: CDR1 SGHAT, CDR2 FQNNGV. This clonotype appeared a few times. The use of a sample-barcoded 5' primer and a J-beta primer mix characterized a second PCR of about 7 to 12 cycles. MiXCR, applied by TCRdb to the 5' RACE reads, yields one record per CDR3 protein. Seen here are 250,000 to 300,000 distinct CDR3 sequences, around 30% observed once, and the top ten hold approximately 29%. The sequence derives from a woman between 65 and 79 years old in good health. The sequencing sample was made of blood. The chain couples TRBV11-2 to TRBJ2-3; 7 bases match TRBD2. The CDR3 DNA is TGTGCCAGCGGGGAGGCGACTAGCTTTGAATTGACAGATACGCAGTATTTT. Translation gives CASGEATSFELTDTQYF.